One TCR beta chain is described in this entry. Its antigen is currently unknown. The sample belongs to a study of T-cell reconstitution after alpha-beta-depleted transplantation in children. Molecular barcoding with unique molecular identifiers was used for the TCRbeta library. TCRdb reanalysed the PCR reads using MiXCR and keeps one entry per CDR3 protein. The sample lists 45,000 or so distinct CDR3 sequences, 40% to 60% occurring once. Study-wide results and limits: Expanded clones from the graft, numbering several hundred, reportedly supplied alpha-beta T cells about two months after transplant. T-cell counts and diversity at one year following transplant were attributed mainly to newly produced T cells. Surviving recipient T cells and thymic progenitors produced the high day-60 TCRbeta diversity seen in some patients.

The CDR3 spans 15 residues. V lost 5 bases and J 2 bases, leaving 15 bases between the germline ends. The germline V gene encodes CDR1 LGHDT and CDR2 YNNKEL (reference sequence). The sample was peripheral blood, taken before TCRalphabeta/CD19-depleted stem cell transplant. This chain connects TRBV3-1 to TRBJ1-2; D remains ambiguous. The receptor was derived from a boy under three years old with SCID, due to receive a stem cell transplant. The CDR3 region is CASSSPGLRNYGYTF. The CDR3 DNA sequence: TGTGCCAGCAGCTCCCCGGGGTTGAGGAACTATGGCTACACCTTC. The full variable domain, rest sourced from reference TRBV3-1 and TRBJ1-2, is DTAVSQTPKYLVTQMGNDKSIKCEQNLGHDTMYWYKQDSKKFLKIMFSYNNKELIINETVPNRFSPKSPDKAHLNLHINSLELGDSAVYFCASSSPGLRNYGYTFGSGTRLTVV.